Shown below are 29 T cell receptor beta chains from a single sample sequenced in a study of Japanese encephalitis immunity and Zika vaccine responses. TCRdb redid the calling of the 5' RACE reads with MiXCR, one entry per CDR3 protein. The profile shows some 1,700 distinct CDR3 sequences, 5.3% of them singletons. PBMCs were CFSE-labeled and cultured for more than five days with peptide pools at roughly 1 ug/mL each. Unfixed live CD56-CD19-CD16-CD3+CD4+ CFSE-low cells were sorted as proliferating CD4 T cells. Specimen: antigen-activated CD4+ T cells from blood, cultured, collected during a Zika inactivated vaccine study. All receptors derive from an adult woman who received an inactivated Zika virus vaccine.

This clonotype is medium-sized within its sample. The chain has TRBV12-3 or TRBV12-4 and TRBJ1-1; D is uncertain. This CDR3 region has 15 residues. V gave up 5 bases and J gave up 0 bases, with 13 bases separating them. CDR3 sequence reads: CASSPRRHMNTEAFF. CDR3 DNA sequence: TGTGCCAGCAGTCCCAGGCGACATATGAACACTGAAGCTTTCTTT.

This clonotype has a handful of counts. The rearrangement uses TRBV29-1 and TRBJ1-1; D not certain. This CDR3 is 15 amino acids long. V shed 2 bases and J shed 0 bases, with 13 bases lying between them. CDR1 is SQVTM and CDR2 is ANQGSEA in the germline V gene. CDR3: CSVELVGAMNTEAFF. CDR3 bases: TGCAGCGTTGAACTGGTGGGCGCCATGAACACTGAAGCTTTCTTT.

This rearrangement joins TRBV6-2 or TRBV6-3 to TRBJ1-6; D gene ambiguous. Deletions cut 10 bases from V and 14 bases from J, with 18 bases between. The CDR3 is 12 residues long. CDR1 is MNHEY, CDR2 SVGEGT, per germline. The CDR3 DNA sequence: TGTGCCACCACTACCCGGACCGTGGCCCTCCACTTT. Protein sequence: CATTTRTVALHF.

This clonotype was counted a few times. This chain links TRBV12-3 or TRBV12-4 with TRBJ1-2; TRBD1 matches at 9 bases. The CDR3 loop spans 19 amino acids. V was clipped by 3 bases and J by 3 bases; unmatched bases: 17. This CDR3 is CASSFLGPRQGVRDYGYTF. DNA for the CDR3: TGTGCCAGCAGTTTTTTAGGCCCCCGACAGGGGGTAAGAGACTATGGCTACACCTTC.

Only a few counts were recorded for this clonotype. The V gene is TRBV7-2, the J gene TRBJ2-1; unclear D gene. Trimming left V 8 bases short and J 2 bases short, with 7 bases between. The CDR3 sequence is 12 residues long. Germline loops: CDR1 SGHTA, CDR2 FQGNSA. CDR3 nucleotides: TGTGCCAGCTCAGACCCCTACAATGAGCAGTTCTTC. Amino acid sequence: CASSDPYNEQFF.

Only a few counts were recorded for this clonotype. This chain connects TRBV4-2 to TRBJ2-3; 10 bases match TRBD2. Per germline, CDR1 LGHNA and CDR2 YNFKEQ. V dropped 0 bases and J dropped 3; count of bases not matched to a gene: 9. This CDR3 has 18 residues. In DNA form, the CDR3 reads TGTGCCAGCAGCCAAGAGGGAAGCGGGGGGGCACGAACAGATACGCAGTATTTT. Translated, it gives CASSQEGSGGARTDTQYF.

To note about this clonotype: Just one base apart from a much larger clone, this may be a read error. This chain uses TRBV3-1 with TRBJ2-7; possible D gene TRBD1, 6 bases. The CDR3 spans 13 residues. Germline-derived CDR1 and CDR2 are LGHDT and YNNKEL (reference sequence). CDR3 bases: TGTGCCATCAGCCAAGGCACAGGGCGCGAGCAGTACTTC. Its translation: CAISQGTGREQYF.

This chain links TRBV6-1 with TRBJ1-1; D unclear. V was shortened by 1 base and J by 6 bases, with 9 bases between the two germline ends. The CDR3 is 13 residues long. Germline loops: CDR1 MNHNS, CDR2 SASEGT. CDR3 bases: TGTGCCAGCAGTGAAGGCAGGAGCGCTGAAGCTTTCTTT. The encoded protein is CASSEGRSAEAFF.

By sample share, this clonotype is large. CDR3 protein: CSVEDDIGRPGGDEAFF. The CDR3 nucleotides read TGCAGCGTTGAAGACGACATCGGAAGGCCCGGGGGGGATGAAGCTTTCTTT. The chain combines TRBV29-1 with TRBJ1-1; D may be TRBD1 (5 bases). Germline assignment: CDR1 SQVTM and CDR2 ANQGSEA. Trimming shortened V by 0 bases and J by 7 bases, and 24 bases separated the two germline ends. The CDR3 runs 17 residues.

This clonotype has ten or more counts. The chain couples TRBV12-3 or TRBV12-4 to TRBJ1-6, with D possibly being TRBD1 (6 bases). Deletions cut 4 bases from V and 8 bases from J, with 12 bases between. This CDR3 has 14 amino acids. CDR3 amino acids: CASSWTAPHSPLHF. CDR3 bases: TGTGCCAGCAGTTGGACAGCCCCGCATTCACCCCTCCACTTT.

Within the sample, this clonotype is medium-sized (0.01 to 0.1%). The rearrangement links TRBV7-2 to TRBJ2-3; D is uncertain. Trimming took 2 bases from V and 0 from J, leaving 9 bases between them. Germline V gene lookup returns CDR1 SGHTA and CDR2 FQGNSA. The CDR3 contains 15 residues. CDR3 DNA sequence: TGTGCCAGCAGCTTACATTTTGGGAGCACAGATACGCAGTATTTT. It encodes CASSLHFGSTDTQYF.

The gene calls are TRBV3-1 and TRBJ2-2; TRBD2 matches at 11 bases. The junction had 3 bases not matched to a gene; V was cut back by 5 bases and J by 1 base. CDR3 length equals 16 residues. The germline gives CDR1 LGHDT, CDR2 YNNKEL (reference sequence). CDR3 coding DNA: TGTGCCAGCAGCTTAGGACTAGCGGGGAACACCGGGGAGCTGTTTTTT. This gives the protein CASSLGLAGNTGELFF.

In this sample, this clonotype is large. The V and J genes are TRBV6-6 and TRBJ1-5; D not resolved. Trimming removed 7 bases at V and 0 bases at J, with 4 bases between. Germline V gene sequence: CDR1 MNHNY, CDR2 SVGAGI (reference sequence). This CDR3 comprises 12 residues. In DNA, the CDR3 is TGTGCCAGCACAGTTAGCAATCAGCCCCAGCATTTT. Protein product: CASTVSNQPQHF.

This clonotype is labeled large. The CDR3 nucleotides read TGCGCCAGCAGCCTCCCACTCGCCAGCACAGATACGCAGTATTTT. It translates to CASSLPLASTDTQYF. The rearrangement uses TRBV5-1 and TRBJ2-3; D gene unclear. The CDR3 loop spans 15 amino acids. Germline CDR1 reads SGHRS; CDR2 reads YFSETQ. Trimming took 4 bases from V and 0 from J, leaving 12 bases between them.

In its sample, this clonotype is medium-sized (0.01 to 0.1%). This chain joins TRBV20-1 and TRBJ2-3; D possibly matches TRBD1 or TRBD2 (5 bases each). Germline V CDR1 and CDR2: DFQATT, SNEGSKA (reference sequence). Deletions cut 3 bases from V and 7 bases from J, with 14 bases between. This CDR3 contains 13 residues. CDR3 bases: TGCAGTGCTAGCGGGGCACCACACCATACGCAGTATTTT. Translation: CSASGAPHHTQYF.

In this sample, this clonotype is medium-sized (0.01 to 0.1%). The chain has TRBV11-2 and TRBJ2-7; D may correspond to TRBD1 or TRBD2 (6 bases each). The V end was cut by 6 bases, the J end by 1 base, with 13 bases between. The CDR3 is 14 residues long. CDR1 SGHAT and CDR2 FQNNGV come from the germline V gene. For the CDR3, the DNA is TGTGCCAGCAGTCCTCGGGGGCCATCCTACGAGCAGTACTTC. Encoded protein: CASSPRGPSYEQYF. The variable domain in full, completed from reference TRBV11-2 and TRBJ2-7, reads EAGVAQSPRYKIIEKRQSVAFWCNPISGHATLYWYQQILGQGPKLLIQFQNNGVVDDSQLPKDRFSAERLKGVDSTLKIQPAKLEDSAVYLCASSPRGPSYEQYFGPGTRLTVT.

This clonotype showed up many times. V gene TRBV29-1 combines with J gene TRBJ1-4, with TRBD1 matching over 8 bases. V dropped 3 bases and J dropped 11; count of bases not matched to a gene: 5. The CDR3 is made up of 12 amino acids. Germline CDR1 reads SQVTM; CDR2 reads ANQGSEA. CDR3 DNA: TGCAGCGTTGAGGGACAGGAGGGCAAACTGTTTTTT. This sequence encodes CSVEGQEGKLFF.

This clonotype rates as medium-sized. The chain recombines TRBV11-2 with TRBJ2-7; no reliable D call. Deletions cut 8 bases from V and 3 bases from J, with 8 bases between. The length of the CDR3 is 11 residues. CDR1 is SGHAT, CDR2 FQNNGV, per germline. CDR3 loop: CASGSYYEQYF. CDR3 DNA: TGTGCCAGCGGCAGCTACTACGAGCAGTACTTC.

This chain links TRBV7-2 with TRBJ1-1, with D unclear. CDR3 length: 14 residues. Germline CDR1 and CDR2: SGHTA and FQGNSA. Trimming shortened V by 3 bases and J by 2 bases, and 10 bases separated the two germline ends. In DNA form, the CDR3 reads TGTGCCAGCAGCTTTTCCAGGCAAAACACTGAAGCTTTCTTT. Protein product: CASSFSRQNTEAFF.

This clonotype is large (0.1 to 1%) within its sample. V usage is TRBV6-2 or TRBV6-3 and J usage is TRBJ2-3, with D possibly matching TRBD2 (7 bases). Trimming stripped 0 bases from V and 1 base from J, with 11 bases between. CDR1 is MNHEY, CDR2 SVGEGT, per germline. The CDR3 runs 16 residues. In DNA form, the CDR3 reads TGTGCCAGCAGTTACTCGGGGGGGCCGGGCACAGATACGCAGTATTTT. It yields the protein CASSYSGGPGTDTQYF.

By sample fraction, this clonotype is medium-sized. The chain couples TRBV20-1 to TRBJ2-1; 7 bases align to TRBD2. The CDR3 extends over 17 amino acids. V gave up 3 bases and J gave up 0 bases; unmatched junction bases: 11. CDR1 and CDR2 from the germline V gene are DFQATT and SNEGSKA (reference sequence). CDR3 in amino acids: CSARGLAVPTSYNEQFF. CDR3 bases: TGCAGTGCTAGGGGGCTAGCGGTCCCCACCTCCTACAATGAGCAGTTCTTC.

This clonotype occurred many times. The chain joins TRBV28 to TRBJ2-1, with 10 bases identical to TRBD2. Germline lookup yields CDR1 MDHEN and CDR2 SYDVKM. This CDR3 contains 18 residues. V lost 4 bases and J lost 4; bases outside the gene matches: 13. The CDR3 region has the DNA TGTGCCAGCAGTTGGGGCGGCCTAGCGGGGGCCGTGTACAATGAGCAGTTCTTC. Translation gives CASSWGGLAGAVYNEQFF. The full variable domain, in which reference TRBV28 and TRBJ2-1 provide the parts outside the CDR3, is DVKVTQSSRYLVKRTGEKVFLECVQDMDHENMFWYRQDPGLGLRLIYFSYDVKMKEKGDIPEGYSVSREKKERFSLILESASTNQTSMYLCASSWGGLAGAVYNEQFFGPGTRLTVL.

This clonotype came up many times. V usage is TRBV27 and J usage is TRBJ2-5; 7 bases align to TRBD2. CDR1 MNHEY and CDR2 SMNVEV come from the germline V gene (reference sequence). V was clipped by 2 bases and J by 8 bases; unmatched bases: 5. The CDR3 extends over 13 amino acids. The CDR3 DNA reads TGTGCCAGCAGTTTAAATCGGGAGGCCACCCAGTACTTC. It translates to CASSLNREATQYF.

This clonotype has ten or more counts. The chain recombines TRBV7-2 with TRBJ1-1, with 7 bases lining up with TRBD1. V was pared by 5 bases and J by 3 bases, with 6 bases of the junction left unmatched. The CDR3 is made up of 14 amino acids. Germline V gives CDR1 SGHTA, CDR2 FQGNSA. The CDR3 sequence is CASSKGGLDTEAFF. The CDR3 region has the DNA TGTGCCAGCAGCAAAGGGGGCCTTGACACTGAAGCTTTCTTT.

This clonotype has only a few counts. The chain combines TRBV12-3 or TRBV12-4 with TRBJ1-1; no definite D call. This CDR3 is 14 amino acids long. V lost 1 base and J 6 bases, leaving 12 bases between the germline ends. DNA of the CDR3: TGTGCCAGCAGTTTAGTAGCAGGCCCCGCTGAAGCTTTCTTT. Protein sequence: CASSLVAGPAEAFF.

This clonotype has at least ten counts. The chain combines TRBV6-5 with TRBJ1-4; no definite D call. CDR1 and CDR2 (germline): MNHEY, SVGAGI. This CDR3 has 15 amino acids. Trimming shortened V by 6 bases and J by 6 bases, and 17 bases separated the two germline ends. The CDR3 nucleotides read TGTGCCAGCAGGCCTCCGGGGTCCCGGCATGAAAAACTGTTTTTT. Its protein is CASRPPGSRHEKLFF.

This clonotype was counted ten times or more. The CDR3 nucleotides are TGTGCCACCAGCGGACGCCAGGGTTATAGCAATCAGCCCCAGCATTTT. Translated: CATSGRQGYSNQPQHF. J is TRBJ1-5 and V is TRBV15; TRBD1 might be the D (5 bases). This CDR3 spans 16 amino acids. CDR1 and CDR2 from the germline V gene are LNHNV and YYDKDF (reference sequence). V was shortened by 5 bases and J by 0 bases, with 14 bases between the two germline ends.

This clonotype was seen a few times. V is TRBV20-1 and J is TRBJ2-7; TRBD1 matches 7 bases. This CDR3 comprises 12 residues. Germline CDR1 is DFQATT and CDR2 is SNEGSKA (reference sequence). The V segment lost 2 bases and the J segment 5 bases; nucleotides outside the gene matches: 3. The CDR3 is CSARSDRDEQYF. The CDR3 DNA sequence: TGCAGTGCTAGATCTGACAGGGACGAGCAGTACTTC.

In its sample, this clonotype ranks as medium-sized (0.01 to 0.1%). This sequence joins TRBV5-1 and TRBJ1-6; TRBD1 might be the D (5 bases). This CDR3 has 13 amino acids. Germline CDR1 SGHRS, CDR2 YFSETQ. Trimming cost V 0 bases and J 16 bases, with 14 bases left between them. Here the CDR3 reads CASSLVVGAALHF. The CDR3 nucleotides read TGCGCCAGCAGCTTGGTTGTTGGGGCAGCTCTCCACTTT.